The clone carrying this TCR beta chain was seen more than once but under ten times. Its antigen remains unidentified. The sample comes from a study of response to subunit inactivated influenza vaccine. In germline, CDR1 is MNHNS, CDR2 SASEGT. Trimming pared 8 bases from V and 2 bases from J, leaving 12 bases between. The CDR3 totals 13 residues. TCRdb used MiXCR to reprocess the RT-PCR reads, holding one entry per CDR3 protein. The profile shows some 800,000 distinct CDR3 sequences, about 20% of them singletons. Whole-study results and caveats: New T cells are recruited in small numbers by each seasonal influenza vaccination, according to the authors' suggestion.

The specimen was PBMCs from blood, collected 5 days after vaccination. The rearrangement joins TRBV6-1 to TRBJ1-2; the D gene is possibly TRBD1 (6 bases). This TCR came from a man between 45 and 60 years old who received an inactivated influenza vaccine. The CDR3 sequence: CASGIGGNYGYTF. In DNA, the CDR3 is TGTGCCAGCGGTATAGGGGGGAACTATGGCTACACCTTC.